This entry lists 10 T cell receptor beta chains sequenced from one sample in a study of cytomegalovirus exposure and HLA in healthy donors. The PCR contained 60 Vbeta and 13 Jbeta primers. Produced via immunoSEQ multiplex PCR; TCRdb's table is partial and in-frame only. The sample consists of 80,000 or so clones, 60% to 80% of them appearing once. Sequencing was carried out using PBMCs. All receptors come from a woman in her thirties or forties in good health and CMV-seronegative.

The rearrangement joins TRBV9 to TRBJ2-7, with D perhaps matching TRBD2 (5 bases). CDR3 size: 16 residues. CDR1 is SGDLS, CDR2 YYNGEE, per germline. Trimming left V 4 bases short and J 0 bases short, with 17 bases between. The CDR3, as DNA: TGTGCCAGCAGCCCCCGGGGAAGCGCGAGCTCCTACGAGCAGTACTTC. Protein product: CASSPRGSASSYEQYF.

CDR3 sequence reads: CASSLAPGRSYEQYF. CDR3 nucleotides: TGCGCCAGCAGCTTGGCCCCAGGCCGGTCCTACGAGCAGTACTTC. The rearrangement joins TRBV5-1 to TRBJ2-5; D is uncertain. The J call is in doubt because the DNA end fits TRBJ2-7 better. CDR1 SGHRS and CDR2 YFSETQ come from the germline V gene. This CDR3 comprises 15 residues.

This sequence joins TRBV15 and TRBJ1-1; the D is unclear. Germline assignment: CDR1 LNHNV and CDR2 YYDKDF (reference sequence). The CDR3 has 14 residues. The germline V and J ends were trimmed by 1 base and 4 bases, with 10 bases remaining between them. The DNA for the CDR3 is TGTGCCACCAGCAGAGTGTTCAAATCCACTGAAGCTTTCTTT. Protein product: CATSRVFKSTEAFF.

The chain uses TRBV10-3 and TRBJ1-1; no definite D call. The CDR3 is made up of 12 amino acids. Germline loops: CDR1 ENHRY, CDR2 SYGVKD. The V end was cut by 5 bases, the J end by 5 bases, with 9 bases between. CDR3 sequence (DNA): TGTGCCATCAGTTTCGACATGACTGAAGCTTTCTTT. This sequence encodes CAISFDMTEAFF.

The rearrangement links TRBV13 to TRBJ2-1; D remains unclear. Germline V gene sequence: CDR1 PRHDT, CDR2 FYEKMQ (reference sequence). With 2 bases removed from V and 7 bases from J, the gap between germline ends came to 12 bases. The CDR3 spans 14 residues. This CDR3 is CASSLLPIRNEQFF. As DNA, the CDR3 is TGTGCCAGCAGCTTACTACCCATCAGGAATGAGCAGTTCTTC.

The V call is TRBV27, the J call TRBJ2-1; 10 bases fit TRBD1. Germline CDR1 and CDR2: MNHEY and SMNVEV (reference sequence). The CDR3 consists of 14 residues. Trimming took 3 bases from V and 13 from J; bases not matched to a gene: 9. As DNA, the CDR3 is TGTGCCAGCAGTTTGAAAAGGGACAGGGGACTTCAGTTCTTC. It codes for CASSLKRDRGLQFF.

The chain employs TRBV5-1 and TRBJ1-5; no reliable D call. Trimming stripped 0 bases from V and 2 bases from J, with 15 bases between. This CDR3 has 17 amino acids. Germline CDR1 is SGHRS and CDR2 is YFSETQ. CDR3 in amino acids: CASSLGDQALGNQPQHF. DNA of the CDR3: TGCGCCAGCAGCTTGGGAGACCAGGCTCTCGGCAATCAGCCCCAGCATTTT.

The CDR3 loop is CASSRGGALAGELFF. For the CDR3, the DNA is TGTGCCAGTAGTAGGGGGGGCGCGTTGGCCGGGGAGCTGTTTTTT. This chain uses TRBV19 with TRBJ2-2, with D tentatively TRBD2 (7 bases). From germline, CDR1 is LNHDA and CDR2 SQIVND (reference sequence). CDR3 length: 15 amino acids. Trimming cost V 4 bases and J 6 bases, with 15 bases left between them. The entire variable domain, with the rest obtained from reference TRBV19 and TRBJ2-2, is as follows: DGGITQSPKYLFRKEGQNVTLSCEQNLNHDAMYWYRQDPGQGLRLIYYSQIVNDFQKGDIAEGYSVSREKKESFPLTVTSAQKNPTAFYLCASSRGGALAGELFFGEGSRLTVL.

CDR3 sequence: CASSDRRRSSNEQFF. The CDR3, as DNA: TGCGCCAGCAGCGACCGACGGAGGTCTTCTAATGAGCAGTTCTTC. This chain uses TRBV4-3 with TRBJ2-1; maybe TRBD2 (5 bases). V was shortened by 5 bases and J by 7 bases, with 18 bases between the two germline ends. Germline CDR1 LGHNA, CDR2 YSLEER. CDR3 size: 15 residues.

V and J are TRBV7-2 and TRBJ2-5; 9 positions match TRBD1. The CDR3 sequence is 15 residues long. The V segment lost 5 bases and the J segment 5 bases; nucleotides outside the gene matches: 9. Per germline, CDR1 SGHTA and CDR2 FQGNSA. CDR3 loop: CASSTRDRAGETQYF. DNA for the CDR3: TGTGCCAGCAGCACGCGGGACAGGGCAGGGGAGACCCAGTACTTC.